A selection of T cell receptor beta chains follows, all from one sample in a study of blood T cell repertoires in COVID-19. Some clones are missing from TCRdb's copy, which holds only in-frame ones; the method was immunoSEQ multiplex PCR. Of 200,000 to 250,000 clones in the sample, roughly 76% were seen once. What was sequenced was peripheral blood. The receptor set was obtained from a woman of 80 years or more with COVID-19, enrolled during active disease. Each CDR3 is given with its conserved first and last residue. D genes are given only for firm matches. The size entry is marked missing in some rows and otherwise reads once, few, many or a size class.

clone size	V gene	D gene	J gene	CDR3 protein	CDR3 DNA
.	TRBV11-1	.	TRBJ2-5	CASSLSLSQETQYF	TGTGCCAGCAGCTTATCACTCTCCCAAGAGACCCAGTACTTC
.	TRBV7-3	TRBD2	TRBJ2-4	CASSSGGSKNIQYF	TGTGCCAGCAGCTCCGGGGGGTCAAAAAACATTCAGTACTTC
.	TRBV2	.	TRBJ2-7	CASSEDRKEQYF	TGTGCCAGCAGTGAAGACAGGAAAGAGCAGTACTTC
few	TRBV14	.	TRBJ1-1	CASSQDVRIRQAF	TGTGCCAGCAGCCAAGACGTTAGAATTCGACAGGCTTTT
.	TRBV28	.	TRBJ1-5	CATLKSTQISPQHF	TGTGCCACCCTTAAATCTACACAGATCAGTCCCCAGCATTTT
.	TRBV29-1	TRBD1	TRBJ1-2	CSAFGTGDNYGYTF	TGCAGCGCTTTCGGGACAGGCGATAACTATGGCTACACCTTC
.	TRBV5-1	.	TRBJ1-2	CASSLRESNYGYTF	TGCGCCAGCAGCTTGCGGGAATCTAACTATGGCTACACCTTC
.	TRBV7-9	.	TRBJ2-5	CASSFRVPQETQYF	TGTGCCAGCAGCTTCCGGGTCCCCCAAGAGACCCAGTACTTC
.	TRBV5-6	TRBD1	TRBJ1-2	CASSRTGSVYGYTF	TGTGCCAGCAGCAGGACAGGGTCTGTCTATGGCTACACCTTC
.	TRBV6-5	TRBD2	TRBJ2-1	CASSSQGAGANEQFF	TGTGCCAGCAGTTCGCAGGGCGCGGGAGCCAATGAGCAGTTCTTC
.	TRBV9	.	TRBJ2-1	CASSIAGTYNEQFF	TGTGCCAGCAGCATTGCGGGGACCTACAATGAGCAGTTCTTC
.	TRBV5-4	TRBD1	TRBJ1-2	CASRRTGGYGYTF	TGTGCCAGCAGGCGGACAGGGGGCTATGGCTACACCTTC
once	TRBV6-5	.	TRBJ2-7	CASSLKRGSSYEQYF	TGTGCCAGCAGCCTTAAACGGGGAAGCTCCTACGAGCAGTACTTC
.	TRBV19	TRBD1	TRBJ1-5	CASSIETGKNQPQHF	TGTGCCAGTAGTATAGAGACAGGGAAAAATCAGCCCCAGCATTTT
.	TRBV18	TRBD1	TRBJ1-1	CASSLPDLSTGVNTEAFF	TGTGCCAGCTCACTTCCCGACTTATCTACAGGGGTGAACACTGAAGCTTTCTTT
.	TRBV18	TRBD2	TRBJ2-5	CASSPPGSGSRETQYF	TGTGCCAGCTCACCACCGGGCAGCGGGAGTCGAGAGACCCAGTACTTC
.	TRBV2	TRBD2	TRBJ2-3	CASRGTSWGTDTQYF	TGTGCCAGCAGGGGGACTAGCTGGGGCACAGATACGCAGTATTTT
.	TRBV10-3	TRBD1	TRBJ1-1	CAISSLQGVNTEAFF	TGTGCCATCAGCTCGTTACAGGGGGTGAACACTGAAGCTTTCTTT
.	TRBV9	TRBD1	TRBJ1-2	CASSSGTASNYGYTF	TGTGCCAGCAGCTCCGGGACAGCCTCTAACTATGGCTACACCTTC
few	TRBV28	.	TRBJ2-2	CASSLSGRNTGELFF	TGTGCCAGCAGTTTATCCGGGAGGAACACCGGGGAGCTGTTTTTT
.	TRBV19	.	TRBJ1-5	CASTGGEGNQPQHF	TGTGCCAGTACCGGTGGAGAGGGCAATCAGCCCCAGCATTTT
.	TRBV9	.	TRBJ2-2	CASSPFGSLLNTGELFF	TGTGCCAGCAGCCCCTTCGGGAGCCTCTTGAACACCGGGGAGCTGTTTTTT
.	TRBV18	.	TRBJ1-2	CASSPAVRAGDYGYTF	TGTGCCAGCTCACCAGCGGTGAGGGCAGGGGACTATGGCTACACCTTC
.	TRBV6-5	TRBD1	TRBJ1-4	CASSYTGTVPEKLFF	TGTGCCAGCAGTTACACGGGGACAGTGCCTGAAAAACTGTTTTTT
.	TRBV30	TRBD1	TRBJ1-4	CAWSPRTGGILIRKLFF	TGTGCCTGGAGTCCCAGGACAGGGGGTATTCTAATTCGAAAACTGTTTTTT
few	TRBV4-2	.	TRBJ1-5	CASSSGDNQPQHF	TGTGCCAGCAGCTCCGGGGACAATCAGCCCCAGCATTTT
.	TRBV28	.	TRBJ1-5	CASSFGGLGNQPQHF	TGTGCCAGCAGTTTTGGGGGCCTGGGCAATCAGCCCCAGCATTTT
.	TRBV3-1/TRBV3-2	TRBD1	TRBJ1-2	CASSRAGTGFSYGYTF	TGTGCCAGCAGCAGGGCCGGGACAGGGTTTTCATATGGCTACACCTTC